The 17 T cell receptor beta chains given below trace back to one sample, sequenced in a study of OX40 agonist ivuxolimab in advanced cancers. Using immunoSEQ multiplex PCR, the repertoire was profiled, and TCRdb retains in-frame clones only, with some absent. The repertoire holds 13,000 to 15,000 clones, with roughly 92% as singletons. The sample here was CD4+ or CD8+ T cells sorted from blood, taken in a trial of the OX40 agonist ivuxolimab. The source of these receptors is an adult with an advanced solid tumor such as melanoma, head and neck, liver or kidney cancer.

This rearrangement joins TRBV6-1 to TRBJ1-2; 7 bases agree with TRBD1. Trimming at V came to 2 bases and at J to 7 bases, leaving 10 bases not matched to a gene. The V gene's germline CDR1 is MNHNS and CDR2 SASEGT. The CDR3 contains 15 residues. The CDR3 loop reads CASSEKGEGASGYTF. CDR3 DNA: TGTGCCAGCAGTGAAAAAGGGGAGGGGGCCAGTGGCTACACCTTC.

The chain carries TRBV27 and TRBJ2-7; the D gene is possibly TRBD1 (6 bases). Trimming shortened V by 1 base and J by 0 bases, and 10 bases separated the two germline ends. The CDR3 totals 15 residues. Germline V lookup: CDR1 MNHEY, CDR2 SMNVEV (reference sequence). Here the CDR3 DNA reads TGTGCCAGCAGTTTATACCAGGGGACCTCCTACGAGCAGTACTTC. Translating it yields CASSLYQGTSYEQYF.

J is TRBJ1-1 and V is TRBV7-8; D not resolved. The CDR3 spans 15 residues. Trimming left V 5 bases short and J 0 bases short, with 13 bases between. Germline CDR1 is SGHVS and CDR2 is FQNEAQ. The CDR3 region is CASSLPSTMNTEAFF. The CDR3 nucleotides are TGTGCCAGCAGCCTACCCTCGACAATGAACACTGAAGCTTTCTTT.

The J gene is TRBJ2-1, the V gene TRBV15, with TRBD1 matching over 8 bases. The CDR3 loop spans 16 amino acids. Trimming cost V 0 bases and J 2 bases; bases outside gene matches: 3. Germline CDR1 LNHNV, CDR2 YYDKDF (reference sequence). The CDR3 DNA reads TGTGCCACCAGCAGAGATGGGACAGGAGCCTACAATGAGCAGTTCTTC. Translated, it gives CATSRDGTGAYNEQFF.

The V call is TRBV4-1, the J call TRBJ2-3; D tentatively fits TRBD1 or TRBD2 (5 bases each). Trimming took 4 bases from V and 3 from J, leaving 14 bases between them. The V gene's germline CDR1 is MGHRA and CDR2 YSYEKL. CDR3 length: 15 amino acids. Written as DNA, the CDR3 is TGCGCCAGCAGCCTGACTCCGGGACCGACAGATACGCAGTATTTT. This encodes CASSLTPGPTDTQYF.

The CDR3 DNA reads as TGTGCCAGCAGTTTTGCGGGACTAGCGGGACTAGAGACCCAGTACTTC. Translating it yields CASSFAGLAGLETQYF. The chain joins TRBV27 to TRBJ2-5; 13 bases are a match to TRBD2. The CDR3 is 16 residues long. The V gene's germline CDR1 is MNHEY and CDR2 SMNVEV (reference sequence). V shed 3 bases and J 4 bases; nucleotides not matched to a gene: 5.

The genes are TRBV4-2 and TRBJ1-5; D remains ambiguous. This CDR3 comprises 15 residues. The germline V gene has CDR1 LGHNA and CDR2 YNFKEQ. V gave up 5 bases and J gave up 4 bases, with 15 bases separating them. CDR3 DNA: TGTGCCAGCAGCTTGGTGTCCTGGGGTAATCAGCCCCAGCATTTT. This codes for CASSLVSWGNQPQHF.

The genes are TRBV9 and TRBJ2-7, with D perhaps TRBD2 (5 bases). Trimming left V 0 bases short and J 5 bases short, with 15 bases between. The V gene's germline CDR1 is SGDLS and CDR2 YYNGEE. This CDR3 has 15 amino acids. CDR3 residues: CASSVGLNPRNEQYF. The CDR3 bases are TGTGCCAGCAGCGTAGGACTAAACCCGAGGAACGAGCAGTACTTC.

The rearrangement links TRBV2 to TRBJ2-7, with a tentative D call TRBD1 (6 bases). From germline, CDR1 is SNHLY and CDR2 FYNNEI. This CDR3 has 14 residues. V was shortened by 5 bases and J by 2 bases, with 13 bases between the two germline ends. CDR3 in DNA: TGTGCCAGCAGTCACGGGACACGAACCTACGAGCAGTACTTC. Translating gives CASSHGTRTYEQYF.

The chain carries TRBV5-1 and TRBJ1-1; tentatively, D is TRBD1 (5 bases). Trimming left V 4 bases short and J 6 bases short, with 7 bases between. The CDR3 sequence is 11 residues long. Germline CDR1 reads SGHRS; CDR2 reads YFSETQ. The CDR3 is CASSQGPEAFF. The CDR3 DNA is TGCGCCAGCAGCCAGGGACCTGAAGCTTTCTTT. The whole variable domain, remainder taken from reference TRBV5-1 and TRBJ1-1, is KAGVTQTPRYLIKTRGQQVTLSCSPISGHRSVSWYQQTPGQGLQFLFEYFSETQRNKGNFPGRFSGRQFSNSRSEMNVSTLELGDSALYLCASSQGPEAFFGQGTRLTVV.

This clone was seen just once. CDR3 amino acids: CASSLTQNEQFF. CDR3 bases: TGTGCCAGCAGCTTAACCCAAAATGAGCAGTTCTTC. The rearrangement joins TRBV7-3 to TRBJ2-1; no clear D gene. Looked up from germline, CDR1 is SGHTA and CDR2 is FQGTGA. There are 12 residues in the CDR3. V gave up 0 bases and J gave up 7 bases, with 4 bases separating them.

The chain uses TRBV30 and TRBJ2-5; 7 bases agree with TRBD2. The CDR3 has 13 residues. Germline CDR1 is GTSNPN and CDR2 is SVGIG (reference sequence). Trimming took 3 bases from V and 3 from J; bases not matched to a gene: 4. This chain's CDR3 is CAWRPLAEETQYF. The CDR3 nucleotides read TGTGCCTGGAGGCCCCTAGCGGAAGAGACCCAGTACTTC.

This chain connects TRBV7-6 to TRBJ1-4; D unclear. Trimming shortened V by 1 base and J by 4 bases, and 10 bases separated the two germline ends. Germline CDR1 SGHVS, CDR2 FNYEAQ. The CDR3 loop spans 15 amino acids. CDR3 in DNA: TGTGCCAGCAGCTTAGAGCCCGGGATTAATGAAAAACTGTTTTTT. Its translation is CASSLEPGINEKLFF.

The chain carries TRBV4-1 and TRBJ2-3, with 7 nucleotides matching TRBD1. This CDR3 contains 15 residues. Germline trimming cut 0 bases from V and 3 bases from J; bases unmatched to any gene: 3. Germline-derived CDR1 and CDR2 are MGHRA and YSYEKL. The CDR3 region has the DNA TGCGCCAGCAGCCAAGAAGACAGGGAAACAGATACGCAGTATTTT. This sequence encodes CASSQEDRETDTQYF.

This chain links TRBV28 with TRBJ2-7, with a tentative D call TRBD2 (5 bases). V gave up 5 bases and J gave up 3 bases, with 17 bases separating them. From germline, CDR1 is MDHEN and CDR2 SYDVKM. The CDR3 covers 15 residues. In nucleotides, the CDR3 is TGTGCCAGCAGTCTCCGGGTAGCGAAGGACTACGAGCAGTACTTC. Protein: CASSLRVAKDYEQYF.

The V gene is TRBV7-9, the J gene TRBJ2-7; D remains unclear. Germline V lookup: CDR1 SEHNR, CDR2 FQNEAQ (reference sequence). V was clipped by 7 bases and J by 6 bases, with 13 bases between them. This CDR3 contains 12 residues. The CDR3 sequence: CASTLGSAEQYF. DNA of the CDR3: TGTGCCAGCACCCTCGGGTCCGCCGAGCAGTACTTC.

This clone came up once. V is TRBV27 and J is TRBJ2-5; D is unresolved. V was cut by 3 bases and J by 5 bases, with 10 bases left in between. The CDR3 totals 13 residues. Germline V gene sequence: CDR1 MNHEY, CDR2 SMNVEV (reference sequence). CDR3 loop: CASSFLGIETQYF. The CDR3 region has the DNA TGTGCCAGCAGTTTTCTAGGGATCGAGACCCAGTACTTC.